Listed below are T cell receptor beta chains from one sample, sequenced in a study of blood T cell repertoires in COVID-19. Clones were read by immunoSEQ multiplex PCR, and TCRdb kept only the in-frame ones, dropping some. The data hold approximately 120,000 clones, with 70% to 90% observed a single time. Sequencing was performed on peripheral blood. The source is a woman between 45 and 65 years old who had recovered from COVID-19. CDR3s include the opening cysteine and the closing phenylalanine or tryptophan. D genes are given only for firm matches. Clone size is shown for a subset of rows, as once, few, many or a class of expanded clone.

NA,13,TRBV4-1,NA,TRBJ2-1,TGCGCCAGCAGTGCAGGGGTGGTTGATGAGCAGTTCTTC,CASSAGVVDEQFF
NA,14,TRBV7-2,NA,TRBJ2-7,TGTGCCAGCAGCTTAGTCAGGGGCTCCTACGAGCAGTACTTC,CASSLVRGSYEQYF
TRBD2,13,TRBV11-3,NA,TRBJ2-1,TGTGCCAGCAGCTCAGGAAGACTAGCGGGAGAGTTCTTC,CASSSGRLAGEFF
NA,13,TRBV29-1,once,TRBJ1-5,TGCAGCGTTTCATGGGGAGGCAATCAGCCCCAGCATTTT,CSVSWGGNQPQHF
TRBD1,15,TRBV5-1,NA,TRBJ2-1,TGCGCCAGCAGCTTTTTAGGGACAGATAACAATGAGCAGTTCTTC,CASSFLGTDNNEQFF
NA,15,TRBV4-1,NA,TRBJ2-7,TGCGCCAGCAGCAGTAAGATTGCGGAGGTGGCCGAGCAGTACTTC,CASSSKIAEVAEQYF
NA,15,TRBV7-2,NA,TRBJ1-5,TGTGCCAGCAGCTTAGGGGGCTATAGCAATCAGCCCCAGCATTTT,CASSLGGYSNQPQHF
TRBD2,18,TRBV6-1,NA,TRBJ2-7,TGTGCCAGCAGTGACGACTGGGGACTAGAAACCGGCGTCTACGAGCAGTACTTC,CASSDDWGLETGVYEQYF
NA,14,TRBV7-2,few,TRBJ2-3,TGTGCCAGCAGCTCAGAATGGTCGGAGGTTACGCAGTATTTT,CASSSEWSEVTQYF
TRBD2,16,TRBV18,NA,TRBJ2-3,TGTGCCAGCTCACACGGGACTAGCGGGAGTAAAGATACGCAGTATTTT,CASSHGTSGSKDTQYF
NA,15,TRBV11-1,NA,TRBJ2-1,TGTGCCAGCAGCCCGCTAGTGGGGCCTTACAATGAGCAGTTCTTC,CASSPLVGPYNEQFF
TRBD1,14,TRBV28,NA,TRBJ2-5,TGTGCCAGCAGTTTACGACAGGGGCAAGAGACCCAGTACTTC,CASSLRQGQETQYF
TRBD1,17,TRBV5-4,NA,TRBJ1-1,TGTGCCAGCAGCTCCGTCACAGGGGGCAGAGAAGACACTGAAGCTTTCTTT,CASSSVTGGREDTEAFF
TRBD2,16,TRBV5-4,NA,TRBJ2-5,TGTGCCAGCAGCTTGGCGGCTAGCGGGACGTCCGAGACCCAGTACTTC,CASSLAASGTSETQYF
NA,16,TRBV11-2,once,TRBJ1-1,TGTGCCAGCATCGGCCCCTTGGGGGGATGGAACACTGAAGCTTTCTTT,CASIGPLGGWNTEAFF
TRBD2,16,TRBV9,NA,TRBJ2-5,TGTGCCAGCAGCGTAGGTGATGCTAGCGGGAGAGAGACCCAGTACTTC,CASSVGDASGRETQYF
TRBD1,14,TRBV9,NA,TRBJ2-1,TGTGCCAGCAGCGTAGGGACAGGGCCTAATGAGCAGTTCTTC,CASSVGTGPNEQFF